The 23 T cell receptor beta chains reported below all come from one sample, sequenced in a study of Graves' ophthalmopathy and Graves' hyperthyroidism. Researchers took RNA transcripts and amplified TCR beta CDR3 regions from them. A first-round RT-PCR used HTBI primers, followed by a second-round multiplex PCR. TCRdb ran MiXCR on the multiplex PCR reads and lists one entry per CDR3 protein. The sample has more than 1,000,000 distinct CDR3 sequences; less than 45% are singletons. The source material was peripheral blood or thyroid tissue (not recorded which). These receptors originate from an adult man with Graves' hyperthyroidism.

This clonotype showed up just a few times. The chain uses TRBV25-1 and TRBJ2-1; D is perhaps TRBD2 (5 bases). Deletions cut 3 bases from V and 10 bases from J, with 7 bases between. The CDR3 is 11 residues long. Germline V lookup: CDR1 MGHDK, CDR2 SYGVNS. In nucleotides, the CDR3 is TGTGCCAGCAGTGACACGGGGGAGCAGTTCTTC. Translated, it gives CASSDTGEQFF.

In its sample, this clonotype was seen many times. The CDR3 reads CASSHTDQGNGNTIYF. The CDR3, as DNA: TGTGCCAGCAGCCACACCGACCAGGGGAATGGAAACACCATATATTTT. The chain couples TRBV14 to TRBJ1-3; weak D call: TRBD1 (6 bases). Trimming left V 3 bases short and J 3 bases short, with 15 bases between. Germline CDR1 SGHDN, CDR2 FVKESK. The CDR3 totals 16 residues.

The table lists this clonotype with many counts. The rearrangement links TRBV5-1 to TRBJ1-2, with unresolved D. From germline, CDR1 is SGHRS and CDR2 YFSETQ. This CDR3 contains 13 residues. V gave up 5 bases and J gave up 7 bases, with 15 bases separating them. The CDR3 sequence: CASRAPGEAGYTF. CDR3 sequence (DNA): TGCGCCAGCAGGGCTCCGGGCGAGGCTGGCTACACCTTC.

V gene TRBV2 combines with J gene TRBJ1-5; no reliable D call. CDR3 length: 14 amino acids. The V and J ends lost 4 bases and 2 bases respectively, with 9 bases between them. Germline lookup yields CDR1 SNHLY and CDR2 FYNNEI. The CDR3: CASSVEAGNQPQHF. In DNA, the CDR3 is TGTGCCAGCAGTGTTGAGGCAGGCAATCAGCCCCAGCATTTT.

The chain joins TRBV10-3 to TRBJ2-2, with TRBD2 identical over 7 bases. V trimming: 5 bases; J trimming: 2 bases; junction bases outside the gene matches: 11. The CDR3 spans 17 residues. Germline CDR1 is ENHRY and CDR2 is SYGVKD. The CDR3 region has the DNA TGTGCCATCAGTCCTGTTTGGCGGGAGTTTAACACCGGGGAGCTGTTTTTT. This translates into CAISPVWREFNTGELFF.

This clonotype has only a few counts. The chain has TRBV29-1 and TRBJ2-3; D assignment may be TRBD1 or TRBD2 (5 bases each). Trimming cost V 3 bases and J 10 bases, with 11 bases left between them. CDR3 size: 11 residues. In germline, CDR1 is SQVTM, CDR2 ANQGSEA. CDR3 sequence reads: CSVDGGNAQYF. In DNA form, the CDR3 reads TGCAGCGTTGATGGGGGTAATGCGCAGTATTTT.

This clonotype was detected many times. The chain is built from TRBV7-9 and TRBJ1-1; TRBD1 matches at 12 bases. The CDR3 is 16 amino acids. CDR1 and CDR2 (germline): SEHNR, FQNEAQ (reference sequence). J gave up 5 bases and V 5 bases, and 9 bases lay outside the gene matches. The CDR3 protein is CASSLRDRGLGTEAFF. CDR3 nucleotides: TGTGCCAGCAGCCTCCGGGACAGGGGGCTGGGGACTGAAGCTTTCTTT.

V is TRBV20-1 and J is TRBJ1-1, with D tentatively TRBD1 (6 bases). The germline CDR1 and CDR2 sequences are DFQATT and SNEGSKA (reference sequence). Trimming stripped 3 bases from V and 4 bases from J, with 18 bases between. This CDR3 has 15 residues. The CDR3 coding sequence is TGCAGTGCTAGTACATTCGGCCTCAGGGGCACTGAAGCTTTCTTT. Translation gives CSASTFGLRGTEAFF.

The V gene is TRBV12-3 or TRBV12-4, the J gene TRBJ1-2; D remains ambiguous. The CDR3 is made up of 16 amino acids. Deletions cut 3 bases from V and 4 bases from J, with 18 bases between. Written as DNA, the CDR3 is TGTGCCAGCAGTTTGGCCGTGGACGGAACCCGCTATGGCTACACCTTC. Its protein is CASSLAVDGTRYGYTF.

This rearrangement joins TRBV13 to TRBJ2-7; D is unclear. CDR1 is PRHDT, CDR2 FYEKMQ, per germline (reference sequence). The CDR3 covers 17 residues. V was cut by 2 bases and J by 3 bases, with 20 bases left in between. CDR3 DNA sequence: TGTGCCAGCAGCTTAAGGGTACTTGGGTTACGTCTCTACGAGCAGTACTTC. It codes for CASSLRVLGLRLYEQYF.

This clonotype was found once. The J gene is TRBJ2-7, the V gene TRBV10-3, with D perhaps TRBD1 (5 bases). The CDR3 has 15 amino acids. Germline loops: CDR1 ENHRY, CDR2 SYGVKD. V was clipped by 3 bases and J by 7 bases, with 19 bases between them. The CDR3 reads CAISDEDSPDVEQYF. The CDR3 coding sequence is TGTGCCATCAGTGATGAAGACAGCCCTGATGTTGAGCAGTACTTC.

The chain couples TRBV6-6 to TRBJ2-7, with TRBD2 identical over 8 bases. Germline V gene data show CDR1 as MNHNY and CDR2 as SVGAGI (reference sequence). Trimming took 4 bases from V and 0 from J; bases not matched to a gene: 8. The CDR3 totals 16 residues. This CDR3 reads CASSSRVAGSSYEQYF. The CDR3 nucleotides are TGTGCCAGCAGTTCCAGGGTAGCGGGGAGCTCCTACGAGCAGTACTTC.

This clonotype was recorded a few times. The chain recombines TRBV29-1 with TRBJ2-5; D is unresolved. CDR3 length: 12 amino acids. V lost 4 bases and J lost 5, with 11 bases in between. Germline assignment: CDR1 SQVTM and CDR2 ANQGSEA. The CDR3 is CSVVSGAETQYF. The CDR3 DNA sequence: TGCAGCGTTGTCTCCGGTGCGGAGACCCAGTACTTC.

The genes are TRBV2 and TRBJ1-3; no reliable D call. V gave up 7 bases and J gave up 0 bases, with 13 bases separating them. This CDR3 is built from 15 residues. In germline, CDR1 is SNHLY, CDR2 FYNNEI. The CDR3 DNA follows: TGTGCCAGCACGCAATTGACGAACTCTGGAAACACCATATATTTT. This gives the protein CASTQLTNSGNTIYF. The full variable domain, rest sourced from reference TRBV2 and TRBJ1-3, is EPEVTQTPSHQVTQMGQEVILRCVPISNHLYFYWYRQILGQKVEFLVSFYNNEISEKSEIFDDQFSVERPDGSNFTLKIRSTKLEDSAMYFCASTQLTNSGNTIYFGEGSWLTVV.

This clonotype was counted many times. The chain employs TRBV7-9 and TRBJ2-2; 14 bases are a match to TRBD2. J was trimmed by 7 bases and V by 4 bases; bases with no gene match: 5. This CDR3 has 16 residues. Germline lookup yields CDR1 SEHNR and CDR2 FQNEAQ (reference sequence). In nucleotides, the CDR3 is TGTGCCAGCAGCTCACCGGGACTAGCGGGAGTCGGGGAGCTGTTTTTT. Translating gives CASSSPGLAGVGELFF.

In this sample, this clonotype turned up many times. The chain couples TRBV15 to TRBJ2-6, with D uncertain. The CDR3 loop spans 16 amino acids. V lost 0 bases, J lost 2 bases, and 8 bases lay in between. Germline CDR1 LNHNV, CDR2 YYDKDF (reference sequence). The CDR3 is CATSRDLAAGANVLTF. The CDR3 nucleotides are TGTGCCACCAGCAGAGATCTGGCAGCTGGGGCCAACGTCCTGACTTTC.

The chain recombines TRBV12-3 or TRBV12-4 with TRBJ2-2; D not resolved. The CDR3 contains 14 residues. Trimming removed 6 bases from V and 4 bases from J, with 12 bases in between. As DNA, the CDR3 is TGTGCCAGCAGCCCTCTTATTAGCACCGGGGAGCTGTTTTTT. Protein sequence: CASSPLISTGELFF.

At least ten counts were recorded for this clonotype. The chain employs TRBV29-1 and TRBJ1-1; 9 bases match TRBD1. Germline CDR1 SQVTM, CDR2 ANQGSEA. V trimming: 4 bases; J trimming: 3 bases; junction bases outside the gene matches: 3. CDR3 size: 13 residues. The CDR3 reads CSVVGDRDTEAFF. CDR3 coding DNA: TGCAGCGTTGTAGGGGACAGGGACACTGAAGCTTTCTTT.

This clonotype was observed at least ten times. The chain links TRBV4-2 to TRBJ1-2; D is unresolved. V was cut by 4 bases and J by 3 bases, with 12 bases left in between. Looked up from germline, CDR1 is LGHNA and CDR2 is YNFKEQ. The CDR3 covers 14 residues. CDR3 region: CASSPLGEDYGYTF. CDR3 nucleotide sequence: TGTGCCAGCAGCCCCCTCGGAGAAGACTATGGCTACACCTTC.

This clonotype was counted many times. This chain connects TRBV6-4 to TRBJ1-1; 8 nucleotides align to TRBD1. The CDR3 totals 14 residues. Per germline, CDR1 MRHNA and CDR2 SNTAGT. V lost 7 bases, J lost 1 base, and 5 bases stayed unmatched. The DNA for the CDR3 is TGTGCCAGCAAGTCAGGGGGCGAGAACACTGAAGCTTTCTTT. Residues: CASKSGGENTEAFF.

This clonotype was recorded many times. DNA of the CDR3: TGTGCCACCAGTGATTCTCCGGGACAGGGGGCCCACGAGCAGTACTTC. Translation: CATSDSPGQGAHEQYF. The chain links TRBV24-1 to TRBJ2-7; TRBD1 agrees at 12 bases. The CDR3 has 16 amino acids. V lost 2 bases and J lost 5; bases outside the gene matches: 6. From germline, CDR1 is KGHDR and CDR2 SFDVKD.

This clonotype showed up just a few times. Germline is not matched at one junction end, which may reflect a read error. The rearrangement uses TRBV7-8 and TRBJ1-2; 8 bases line up with TRBD1. The CDR3 has 14 residues. Germline values: CDR1 SGHVS, CDR2 FQNEAQ. CDR3 protein: CASSRETGDEPFSF. In nucleotides, the CDR3 is TGTGCCAGCAGCCGGGAGACAGGGGACGAGCCCTTCTCCTTC.

This clonotype was seen a few times. One junction end disagrees with the germline gene, perhaps due to a read error. The rearrangement links TRBV29-1 to TRBJ2-7; 10 nucleotides match TRBD1. Germline CDR1 SQVTM, CDR2 ANQGSEA. The CDR3 consists of 15 residues. This CDR3 reads CAWSSGQGSAYEQYF. CDR3 nucleotide sequence: TGTGCCTGGAGTTCGGGACAGGGGAGCGCCTACGAGCAGTACTTC.